This T cell receptor beta chain was identified in a study of T cell changes during pregnancy in multiple sclerosis. Germline V gene lookup returns CDR1 KGHSY and CDR2 FQNENV. The CDR3 is 15 residues long. V lost 2 bases and J lost 0, with 8 bases in between. TCRdb keeps only in-frame clones here, not all; method: immunoSEQ multiplex PCR. Of roughly 42,000 clones in the sample, 85% to 95% were seen once. Sequenced material: CD8+ T cells from peripheral blood mononuclear cells, taken in the third trimester of pregnancy. The chain employs TRBV16 and TRBJ1-3; D is ambiguous. The receptor comes from a female donor with multiple sclerosis, enrolled in a pregnancy study. The CDR3 nucleotides are TGTGCCAGCAGCCAACCGGGATTCTCTGGAAACACCATATATTTT. Its protein is CASSQPGFSGNTIYF.